Below are 22 T cell receptor beta chains sequenced from a single sample in a study of OX40 agonist ivuxolimab in advanced cancers. Sequencing was performed with immunoSEQ multiplex PCR; in TCRdb, only in-frame clones are kept and a portion is missing. The data hold some 68,000 clones, with around 86% observed a single time. The sample was CD4+ or CD8+ T cells sorted from blood, taken in a trial of the OX40 agonist ivuxolimab. Receptors originate from an adult with an advanced solid tumor such as melanoma, head and neck, liver or kidney cancer.

This chain joins TRBV27 and TRBJ1-1, with 7 bases fitting TRBD1. This CDR3 has 14 amino acids. V trimming: 4 bases; J trimming: 4 bases; junction bases outside the gene matches: 6. Germline CDR1 MNHEY, CDR2 SMNVEV (reference sequence). CDR3 coding DNA: TGTGCCAGCAGTTCACAGGGGTGGGGCACTGAAGCTTTCTTT. This translates into CASSSQGWGTEAFF.

J is TRBJ2-5 and V is TRBV4-2; D ambiguous. The CDR3 is 11 amino acids. CDR1 LGHNA and CDR2 YNFKEQ come from the germline V gene. V shed 5 bases and J shed 1 base, with 2 bases lying between them. The CDR3 DNA reads TGTGCCAGCAGCTCCCAAGAGACCCAGTACTTC. Encoded protein: CASSSQETQYF.

The chain has TRBV5-1 and TRBJ2-5; 9 bases are shared with TRBD1. The ends lost 2 bases at V and 5 bases at J; junction bases unmatched: 13. CDR3 size: 17 residues. CDR1 is SGHRS, CDR2 YFSETQ, per germline. CDR3 DNA sequence: TGCGCCAGCAGCTTATCAACCGGGACAGGGTCCGTTGAGACCCAGTACTTC. Translation: CASSLSTGTGSVETQYF.

This clone was detected only once. The rearrangement joins TRBV6-6 to TRBJ1-2, with 9 bases that match TRBD1. V was pared by 0 bases and J by 8 bases, with 7 bases of the junction left unmatched. The CDR3 consists of 15 residues. CDR1 and CDR2 (germline): MNHNY, SVGAGI (reference sequence). This CDR3 reads CASSYSTGTGSGYTF. CDR3 sequence (DNA): TGTGCCAGCAGTTACTCGACCGGGACAGGGAGCGGCTACACCTTC.

The genes are TRBV28 and TRBJ2-4; the D gene could be TRBD1 or TRBD2 (6 bases each). The V gene's germline CDR1 is MDHEN and CDR2 SYDVKM. CDR3 length equals 15 residues. Trimming took 2 bases from V and 6 from J, leaving 14 bases between them. The CDR3 nucleotides are TGTGCCAGCAGTTTACCCGGAGGGGGGTTAAACATTCAGTACTTC. Translation: CASSLPGGGLNIQYF.

J is TRBJ1-5 and V is TRBV30; no clear D. The CDR3 loop spans 12 amino acids. The germline V and J ends were trimmed by 2 bases and 0 bases, with 2 bases remaining between them. Germline loops: CDR1 GTSNPN, CDR2 SVGIG (reference sequence). This CDR3 is CAWSYSNQPQHF. Here the CDR3 DNA reads TGTGCCTGGAGTTATAGCAATCAGCCCCAGCATTTT.

The J gene is TRBJ2-1, the V gene TRBV2; possible D gene TRBD2, 6 bases. Between the trimmed V and J ends, which lost 3 bases and 10 bases, there was a span of 10 bases. The V gene's germline CDR1 is SNHLY and CDR2 FYNNEI. CDR3 length: 12 amino acids. CDR3 loop: CASSEWRGEQFF. CDR3 nucleotides: TGTGCCAGCAGTGAGTGGCGGGGCGAGCAGTTCTTC.

The chain joins TRBV9 to TRBJ2-7, with TRBD2 matching over 8 bases. J gave up 2 bases and V 4 bases, and 2 bases lay outside the gene matches. CDR3 length: 13 amino acids. Germline V gene lookup returns CDR1 SGDLS and CDR2 YYNGEE. In DNA, the CDR3 is TGTGCCAGCAGCCCGCGGGGGGCCTACGAGCAGTACTTC. Its translation: CASSPRGAYEQYF.

The chain couples TRBV6-6 to TRBJ2-3; TRBD2 matches at 9 bases. The germline V gene encodes CDR1 MNHNY and CDR2 SVGAGI (reference sequence). This CDR3 contains 16 residues. V lost 2 bases and J lost 4; bases outside the gene matches: 7. The CDR3 sequence: CASSYPRGRAADTQYF. The CDR3 DNA reads as TGTGCCAGCAGTTACCCCCGCGGGAGGGCCGCAGATACGCAGTATTTT.

A single count supports this clone. V usage is TRBV11-3 and J usage is TRBJ1-1; a weak D match, TRBD1 (5 bases). The CDR3 has 14 residues. CDR1 SGHNT and CDR2 YENEEA come from the germline V gene. V shed 0 bases and J shed 2 bases, with 7 bases lying between them. CDR3 nucleotides: TGTGCCAGCAGCTTAGATGGGGGTAACACTGAAGCTTTCTTT. Residues: CASSLDGGNTEAFF.

This chain joins TRBV7-3 and TRBJ2-3; the match to TRBD2 covers 10 bases. CDR1 and CDR2 from the germline V gene are SGHTA and FQGTGA. This CDR3 comprises 15 residues. V trimming: 5 bases; J trimming: 3 bases; junction bases outside the gene matches: 5. The DNA for the CDR3 is TGTGCCAGCAGCGCGAGACTAGCGGGTACAGATACGCAGTATTTT. Translated, it gives CASSARLAGTDTQYF.

This clone turned up a few times. This chain links TRBV7-9 with TRBJ1-4; maybe TRBD1 (6 bases). The V gene's germline CDR1 is SEHNR and CDR2 FQNEAQ (reference sequence). V gave up 3 bases and J gave up 7 bases, with 15 bases separating them. The CDR3 spans 15 residues. This CDR3 is CASSLGQLTREKLFF. CDR3 sequence (DNA): TGTGCCAGCAGCTTGGGACAATTAACTCGTGAAAAACTGTTTTTT. Full variable domain (outside the CDR3, taken from reference TRBV7-9 and TRBJ1-4): DTGVSQNPRHKITKRGQNVTFRCDPISEHNRLYWYRQTLGQGPEFLTYFQNEAQLEKSRLLSDRFSAERPKGSFSTLEIQRTEQGDSAMYLCASSLGQLTREKLFFGSGTQLSVL.

This chain links TRBV18 with TRBJ2-7, with D perhaps TRBD1 (6 bases). The germline V gene has CDR1 KGHSH and CDR2 LQKENI. This CDR3 contains 13 residues. V shed 2 bases and J shed 7 bases, with 12 bases lying between them. CDR3 DNA sequence: TGTGCCAGCTCACCAGGGGCAGGGGATGAGCAGTACTTC. It yields the protein CASSPGAGDEQYF.

The sample holds one count of this clone. The chain recombines TRBV29-1 with TRBJ2-1; the match to TRBD2 covers 9 bases. V was clipped by 1 base and J by 8 bases; unmatched bases: 9. Looked up from germline, CDR1 is SQVTM and CDR2 is ANQGSEA. This CDR3 comprises 15 residues. The CDR3 sequence: CSVEGASGRSDEQFF. DNA of the CDR3: TGCAGCGTTGAAGGAGCGAGCGGGAGGTCCGATGAGCAGTTCTTC.

V is TRBV19 and J is TRBJ2-2, with 9 nucleotides matching TRBD2. CDR3 length: 15 residues. Germline assignment: CDR1 LNHDA and CDR2 SQIVND (reference sequence). V shed 9 bases and J 6 bases; nucleotides not matched to a gene: 11. The DNA for the CDR3 is TGTGCCAGCAGAAGGACTAGCGAAAGGGCCGGGGAGCTGTTTTTT. This sequence encodes CASRRTSERAGELFF.

The chain has TRBV7-3 and TRBJ2-3, with TRBD2 identical over 10 bases. Germline V lookup: CDR1 SGHTA, CDR2 FQGTGA. The CDR3 extends over 16 amino acids. V shed 5 bases and J 2 bases; nucleotides not matched to a gene: 7. CDR3: CASSPGLAVDTDTQYF. For the CDR3, the DNA is TGTGCCAGCAGCCCTGGACTAGCGGTAGACACAGATACGCAGTATTTT.

The V call is TRBV19, the J call TRBJ2-2, with D perhaps TRBD1 (6 bases). The V end was cut by 6 bases, the J end by 6 bases, with 17 bases between. Per germline, CDR1 LNHDA and CDR2 SQIVND (reference sequence). This CDR3 contains 15 residues. CDR3 sequence reads: CASSRPGESAGELFF. In DNA, the CDR3 is TGTGCCAGTAGCCGACCAGGGGAGTCCGCCGGGGAGCTGTTTTTT.

The rearrangement joins TRBV29-1 to TRBJ2-1, with 13 nucleotides matching TRBD2. This CDR3 region has 13 residues. Trimming took 4 bases from V and 7 from J; bases not matched to a gene: 1. Germline CDR1 SQVTM, CDR2 ANQGSEA. This CDR3 reads CSVGTSGRNEQFF. The CDR3 nucleotides are TGCAGCGTTGGGACTAGCGGGAGAAATGAGCAGTTCTTC.

The chain carries TRBV21-1 and TRBJ2-7; TRBD2, the table's D call, was not compared with the DNA. TRBV21-1 is annotated as a pseudogene. CDR3 size: 16 residues. CDR3 sequence reads: CASSKLTPISSYEQYF. The CDR3 region has the DNA TGTGCCAGCAGCAAATTGACTCCAATTAGCTCCTACGAGCAGTACTTC.

This chain joins TRBV6-6 and TRBJ2-7, with 7 bases identical to TRBD2. Unmatched junction bases numbered 5, after V lost 3 bases and J lost 0 bases. Germline V gene sequence: CDR1 MNHNY, CDR2 SVGAGI (reference sequence). The CDR3 contains 15 residues. CDR3 amino acids: CASSYGAGSSYEQYF. The DNA of the CDR3 is TGTGCCAGCAGTTATGGAGCGGGATCCTCCTACGAGCAGTACTTC.

The genes are TRBV9 and TRBJ2-5, with 11 nucleotides matching TRBD2. Germline V CDR1 and CDR2: SGDLS, YYNGEE. CDR3 size: 15 residues. Trimming removed 7 bases from V and 2 bases from J; junction bases left unmatched: 7. DNA of the CDR3: TGTGCCAGCCCGCCTAGCGGGAGGCGGCAAGAGACCCAGTACTTC. Protein sequence: CASPPSGRRQETQYF.

The chain combines TRBV7-9 with TRBJ2-2, with 8 positions matching TRBD2. This CDR3 contains 13 residues. Per the germline V gene, CDR1 is SEHNR and CDR2 is FQNEAQ (reference sequence). The V segment lost 5 bases and the J segment 6 bases; nucleotides outside the gene matches: 2. CDR3 region: CASSPTSAGELFF. The CDR3 DNA reads TGTGCCAGCAGCCCGACTAGCGCCGGGGAGCTGTTTTTT.